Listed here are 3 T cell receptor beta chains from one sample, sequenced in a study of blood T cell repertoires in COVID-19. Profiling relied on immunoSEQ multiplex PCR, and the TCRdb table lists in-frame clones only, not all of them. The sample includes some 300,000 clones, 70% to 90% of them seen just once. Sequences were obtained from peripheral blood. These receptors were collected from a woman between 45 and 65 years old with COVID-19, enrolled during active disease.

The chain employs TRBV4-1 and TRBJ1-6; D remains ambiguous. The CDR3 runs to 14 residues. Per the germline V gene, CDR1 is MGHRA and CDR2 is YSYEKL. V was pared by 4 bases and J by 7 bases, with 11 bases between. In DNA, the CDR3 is TGCGCCAGCAGCCGAGAACATTGGAATTCACCCCTCCACTTT. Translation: CASSREHWNSPLHF.

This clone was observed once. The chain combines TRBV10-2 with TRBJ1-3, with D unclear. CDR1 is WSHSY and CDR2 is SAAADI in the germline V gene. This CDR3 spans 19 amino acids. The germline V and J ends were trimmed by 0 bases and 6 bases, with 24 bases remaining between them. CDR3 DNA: TGCGCCAGCAGTGAGTCGCGTGGAGAAGGTTCCCCTTCACTAAACACCATATATTTT. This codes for CASSESRGEGSPSLNTIYF.

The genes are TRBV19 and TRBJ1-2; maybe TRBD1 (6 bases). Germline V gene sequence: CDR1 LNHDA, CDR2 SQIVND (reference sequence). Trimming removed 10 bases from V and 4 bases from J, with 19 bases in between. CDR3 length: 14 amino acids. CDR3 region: CATTPDRPRYGYTF. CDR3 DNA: TGTGCCACTACACCGGACAGACCGCGCTATGGCTACACCTTC.